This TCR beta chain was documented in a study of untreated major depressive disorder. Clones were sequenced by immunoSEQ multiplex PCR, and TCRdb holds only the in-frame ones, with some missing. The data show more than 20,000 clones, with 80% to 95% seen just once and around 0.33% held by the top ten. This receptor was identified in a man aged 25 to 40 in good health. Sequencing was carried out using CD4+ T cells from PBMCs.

CDR3 amino acids: CASSPGVANSGNTIYF. For the CDR3, the DNA is TGTGCCAGCAGCCCTGGGGTCGCCAACTCTGGAAACACCATATATTTT. This rearrangement joins TRBV5-4 to TRBJ1-3; unclear D gene. Germline V gives CDR1 SGHNT, CDR2 YYREEE (reference sequence). The CDR3 extends over 16 amino acids. Trimming left V 4 bases short and J 0 bases short, with 14 bases between.